Below are 23 T cell receptor beta chains sequenced from a single sample in a study of blood T cell repertoires in COVID-19. The method was immunoSEQ multiplex PCR; TCRdb's version includes in-frame clones alone and lacks a portion of them. This table has fewer than 250,000 clones, about 90% appearing once. The specimen was peripheral blood. The receptors stem from a man younger than 45 with acute or convalescent COVID-19.

The chain has TRBV10-2 and TRBJ2-6; 8 bases are shared with TRBD1. The CDR3 loop spans 14 amino acids. Germline V gene data show CDR1 as WSHSY and CDR2 as SAAADI. The V gene end was trimmed by 6 bases and the J gene end by 12 bases; junction bases not matched to a gene: 10. The CDR3 nucleotides read TGCGCCAGCAGGGACAGGGCGTATCCTTTCGTCCTGACTTTC. It codes for CASRDRAYPFVLTF.

V gene TRBV19 combines with J gene TRBJ2-6; D uncertain. CDR1 and CDR2 (germline): LNHDA, SQIVND (reference sequence). The CDR3 covers 13 residues. V was pared by 6 bases and J by 17 bases, with 20 bases between. The CDR3 here is CASSLRNPSPMTF. CDR3 nucleotides: TGTGCCAGTAGCCTCAGAAACCCCTCCCCCATGACTTTC.

This chain joins TRBV11-3 and TRBJ2-6; 7 bases are shared with TRBD1. Trimming took 5 bases from V and 4 from J; bases not matched to a gene: 8. CDR1 is SGHNT, CDR2 YENEEA, per germline. The CDR3 sequence is 16 residues long. CDR3 coding DNA: TGTGCCAGCAGCCCCCGGGACAGCACCGGGGCCAACGTCCTGACTTTC. It codes for CASSPRDSTGANVLTF.

The chain joins TRBV30 to TRBJ1-5; D is perhaps TRBD1 (6 bases). Between the trimmed V and J ends, which lost 2 bases and 3 bases, there was a span of 8 bases. CDR1 and CDR2 from the germline V gene are GTSNPN and SVGIG (reference sequence). The length of the CDR3 is 13 residues. In DNA, the CDR3 is TGTGCCTGGAGTTTGGGGGCCAATCAGCCCCAGCATTTT. It is translated as CAWSLGANQPQHF.

About this clone: The identical CDR3 is also encoded by other nucleotide sequences in the sample. This chain uses TRBV20-1 with TRBJ1-1; D ambiguous. The germline CDR1 and CDR2 sequences are DFQATT and SNEGSKA (reference sequence). Trimming removed 3 bases at V and 1 base at J, with 3 bases between. The CDR3 extends over 11 amino acids. The CDR3 bases are TGCAGTGCTAGGAGGAACACTGAAGCTTTCTTT. It yields the protein CSARRNTEAFF.

The chain employs TRBV6-5 and TRBJ2-7; D possibly corresponds to TRBD1 (5 bases). In germline, CDR1 is MNHEY, CDR2 SVGAGI. CDR3 length: 15 amino acids. V gave up 0 bases and J gave up 4 bases, with 13 bases separating them. In DNA, the CDR3 is TGTGCCAGCAGTTACTCGTACAGGCAAAGTTACGAGCAGTACTTC. Translating it yields CASSYSYRQSYEQYF.

The chain carries TRBV6-1 and TRBJ1-1; D uncertain. CDR3 length: 16 residues. Between the trimmed V and J ends, which lost 1 base and 0 bases, there was a span of 12 bases. Germline CDR1 is MNHNS and CDR2 is SASEGT. As DNA, the CDR3 is TGTGCCAGCAGTGAAGGGTTTGGGCGGGTGAACACTGAAGCTTTCTTT. Translation gives CASSEGFGRVNTEAFF.

The rearrangement joins TRBV11-3 to TRBJ2-2, with 7 bases aligning to TRBD1. Germline V CDR1 and CDR2: SGHNT, YENEEA. The CDR3 is 16 amino acids. Trimming at V came to 1 base and at J to 0 bases, leaving 2 bases not matched to a gene. CDR3: CASSLAGTANTGELFF. The CDR3 region has the DNA TGTGCCAGCAGCTTAGCCGGGACAGCGAACACCGGGGAGCTGTTTTTT.

The V call is TRBV7-9, the J call TRBJ2-7; TRBD2 agrees at 10 bases. The germline CDR1 and CDR2 sequences are SEHNR and FQNEAQ (reference sequence). Trimming cost V 1 base and J 5 bases; bases outside gene matches: 11. The CDR3 spans 17 residues. Here the CDR3 reads CASSLDLFTSGVDEQYF. DNA for the CDR3: TGTGCCAGCAGCTTAGACCTCTTTACTAGCGGGGTGGACGAGCAGTACTTC.

The V gene is TRBV3-1 (or the pseudogene TRBV3-2), the J gene TRBJ1-1, with TRBD1 matching 7 bases. Germline V CDR1 and CDR2: LGHDT, YNNKEL (reference sequence). V lost 2 bases, J lost 6 bases, and 9 bases stayed unmatched. This CDR3 has 15 amino acids. The CDR3 nucleotides are TGTGCCAGCAGCCAATTATCAGGGGGTGGGTCTGAAGCTTTCTTT. The encoded protein is CASSQLSGGGSEAFF.

This chain connects TRBV11-3 to TRBJ2-2, with 7 bases matching TRBD1. The germline gives CDR1 SGHNT, CDR2 YENEEA. Trimming cost V 7 bases and J 2 bases; bases outside gene matches: 13. This CDR3 has 17 amino acids. As DNA, the CDR3 is TGTGCCAGCACATCCCCGGGTGACAGGGACAACACCGGGGAGCTGTTTTTT. Its protein is CASTSPGDRDNTGELFF.

On this clone: A junction end diverges from the germline sequence, so it may reflect a read error. The rearrangement uses TRBV27 and TRBJ2-7, with 7 bases fitting TRBD1. This CDR3 comprises 13 residues. The germline CDR1 and CDR2 sequences are MNHEY and SMNVEV (reference sequence). CDR3 protein: CASRLWTGDEQYF. As DNA, the CDR3 is TGTGCCAGCAGATTATGGACAGGAGACGAGCAGTACTTC.

V is TRBV12-3 or TRBV12-4 and J is TRBJ2-7; possibly TRBD1 for D (5 bases). V was clipped by 3 bases and J by 7 bases, with 13 bases between them. The CDR3 totals 13 residues. The CDR3: CASSFFRDGEQYF. CDR3 nucleotide sequence: TGTGCCAGCAGTTTTTTCAGGGATGGGGAGCAGTACTTC.

This rearrangement joins TRBV6-1 to TRBJ1-5; D remains ambiguous. Trimming shortened V by 2 bases and J by 1 base, and 6 bases separated the two germline ends. The V gene's germline CDR1 is MNHNS and CDR2 SASEGT. This CDR3 comprises 14 residues. CDR3 sequence: CASSEPRSNQPQHF. CDR3 nucleotide sequence: TGTGCCAGCAGTGAACCCAGGAGCAATCAGCCCCAGCATTTT.

CDR3 loop: CASSLGSGTYQPQHF. The DNA of the CDR3 is TGTGCCAGCAGCTTAGGCTCCGGGACTTATCAGCCCCAGCATTTT. The rearrangement links TRBV7-2 to TRBJ1-5, with D perhaps TRBD1 (5 bases). CDR3 length: 15 residues. Trimming cost V 1 base and J 5 bases, with 12 bases left between them. The V gene's germline CDR1 is SGHTA and CDR2 FQGNSA.

The gene calls are TRBV11-2 and TRBJ1-2; D not resolved. Germline-derived CDR1 and CDR2 are SGHAT and FQNNGV. Between the trimmed V and J ends, which lost 4 bases and 5 bases, there was a span of 17 bases. This CDR3 has 15 amino acids. CDR3 sequence (DNA): TGTGCCAGCAGCTCCAGGTTGGGCGGGAATTATGGCTACACCTTC. Its translation: CASSSRLGGNYGYTF.

This rearrangement joins TRBV4-1 to TRBJ1-1; TRBD1 agrees at 11 bases. CDR3 size: 14 residues. Unmatched junction bases numbered 4, after V lost 5 bases and J lost 5 bases. CDR1 MGHRA and CDR2 YSYEKL come from the germline V gene. The CDR3: CASSGQGALTEAFF. The CDR3 DNA reads TGCGCCAGCAGCGGACAGGGGGCGTTGACTGAAGCTTTCTTT.

This clone has just one count. The chain uses TRBV28 and TRBJ1-2; 7 bases agree with TRBD1. The CDR3 contains 15 residues. The germline V gene has CDR1 MDHEN and CDR2 SYDVKM. V lost 1 base, J lost 7 bases, and 9 bases stayed unmatched. The CDR3 DNA is TGTGCCAGCAGTTTATCCGTACAGGGGAAAGCTGGCTACACCTTC. It encodes CASSLSVQGKAGYTF.

The chain links TRBV5-3 to TRBJ2-5; TRBD1 aligns across 12 bases. TRBV5-3 has ORF status, its function being uncertain. The CDR3 is 15 amino acids. V lost 9 bases, J lost 10 bases, and 16 bases stayed unmatched. The CDR3, as DNA: TGTGCCAATCCCCTGCGGGGGACAGGGGGCCAGCTCCAGTACTTC. It encodes CANPLRGTGGQLQYF.

The sample holds one count of this clone. V and J are TRBV7-6 and TRBJ1-1; tentative D call: TRBD1 (5 bases). Trimming removed 5 bases at V and 5 bases at J, with 12 bases between. Germline V lookup: CDR1 SGHVS, CDR2 FNYEAQ. The CDR3 extends over 13 amino acids. CDR3 DNA: TGTGCCAGCAGCCATCAACCAGGGACTGAAGCTTTCTTT. Residues: CASSHQPGTEAFF. Full variable domain (outside the CDR3, taken from reference TRBV7-6 and TRBJ1-1): GAGVSQSPRYKVTKRGQDVALRCDPISGHVSLYWYRQALGQGPEFLTYFNYEAQQDKSGLPNDRFSAERPEGSISTLTIQRTEQRDSAMYRCASSHQPGTEAFFGQGTRLTVV.

The rearrangement joins TRBV19 to TRBJ2-5; TRBD2 matches 7 bases. The CDR3 contains 14 residues. The germline gives CDR1 LNHDA, CDR2 SQIVND (reference sequence). The V segment lost 6 bases and the J segment 1 base; nucleotides outside the gene matches: 5. The DNA of the CDR3 is TGTGCCAGTAGCTTTGGACTAGTCCAAGAGACCCAGTACTTC. This codes for CASSFGLVQETQYF.

This chain links TRBV18 with TRBJ2-2; 7 bases match TRBD1. The V segment lost 4 bases and the J segment 1 base; nucleotides outside the gene matches: 3. Germline values: CDR1 KGHSH, CDR2 LQKENI. The CDR3 sequence is 15 residues long. The CDR3 sequence is CASSQGQKNTGELFF. In DNA, the CDR3 is TGTGCCAGCTCACAGGGACAGAAGAACACCGGGGAGCTGTTTTTT. Together with reference TRBV18 and TRBJ2-2, the CDR3 gives the full variable domain: NAGVMQNPRHLVRRRGQEARLRCSPMKGHSHVYWYRQLPEEGLKFMVYLQKENIIDESGMPKERFSAEFPKEGPSILRIQQVVRGDSAAYFCASSQGQKNTGELFFGEGSRLTVL.

The V call is TRBV30, the J call TRBJ1-2, with 9 bases lining up with TRBD1. CDR1 and CDR2 from the germline V gene are GTSNPN and SVGIG (reference sequence). This CDR3 spans 14 amino acids. Trimming took 5 bases from V and 5 from J; bases not matched to a gene: 9. CDR3 residues: CAWAPGQGTYGYTF. The CDR3 DNA follows: TGTGCCTGGGCGCCCGGACAGGGGACATATGGCTACACCTTC.